This passage covers 10 T cell receptor beta chains from one sample sequenced in a study of shared clonotypes between healthy human individuals. Clones were sequenced by immunoSEQ multiplex PCR, and TCRdb holds only the in-frame ones, with some missing. The table shows some 2 million clones, with approximately 95% occurring only once. Naive CD8 cells were CD45RO-negative, positively selected for CCR7, excluding terminally differentiated effector memory CD45RA+ cells. Sequenced input: naive CD8+ T cells sorted from blood. Receptors were obtained from a man younger than 30 in good health.

The chain is built from TRBV7-2 and TRBJ2-1; 11 bases align to TRBD2. The V gene end was trimmed by 5 bases and the J gene end by 8 bases; junction bases not matched to a gene: 8. The CDR3 has 15 amino acids. The germline V gene encodes CDR1 SGHTA and CDR2 FQGNSA. Here the CDR3 DNA reads TGTGCCAGCAGCGGGGGTAGCGGGAGGGACGATGAGCAGTTCTTC. This encodes CASSGGSGRDDEQFF. The whole variable domain, remainder taken from reference TRBV7-2 and TRBJ2-1, is GAGVSQSPSNKVTEKGKDVELRCDPISGHTALYWYRQSLGQGLEFLIYFQGNSAPDKSGLPSDRFSAERTGGSVSTLTIQRTQQEDSAVYLCASSGGSGRDDEQFFGPGTRLTVL.

The J gene is TRBJ2-3, the V gene TRBV19; D gene unclear. CDR3 size: 13 residues. In germline, CDR1 is LNHDA, CDR2 SQIVND (reference sequence). V gave up 0 bases and J gave up 4 bases, with 5 bases separating them. CDR3 DNA: TGTGCCAGTAGTATAGAAACTCCAGATACGCAGTATTTT. Translated: CASSIETPDTQYF.

This chain joins TRBV19 and TRBJ2-7; possibly TRBD2 for D (6 bases). Germline loops: CDR1 LNHDA, CDR2 SQIVND (reference sequence). CDR3 length: 14 residues. V lost 7 bases, J lost 2 bases, and 15 bases lay in between. CDR3 sequence: CASTSQGGPYEQYF. The CDR3, as DNA: TGTGCCAGTACTTCCCAGGGAGGACCCTACGAGCAGTACTTC.

As to this clone: This sample also contains other DNA sequences that code for the same CDR3. The chain links TRBV7-9 to TRBJ2-2; D is uncertain. V lost 1 base, J lost 6 bases, and 3 bases lay in between. Germline CDR1 is SEHNR and CDR2 is FQNEAQ (reference sequence). This CDR3 is 12 amino acids long. CDR3 amino acids: CASSLESGELFF. CDR3 coding DNA: TGTGCCAGCAGCTTAGAGTCCGGGGAGCTGTTTTTT.

The J gene is TRBJ2-3, the V gene TRBV28; D might be TRBD1 (6 bases). This CDR3 has 14 amino acids. Germline V lookup: CDR1 MDHEN, CDR2 SYDVKM. V was pared by 6 bases and J by 4 bases, with 14 bases between. CDR3 residues: CASRHYRAPDTQYF. In DNA, the CDR3 is TGTGCCAGCAGACATTACAGGGCCCCAGATACGCAGTATTTT.

The gene calls are TRBV19 and TRBJ2-5, with TRBD2 matching over 10 bases. The germline gives CDR1 LNHDA, CDR2 SQIVND (reference sequence). V was clipped by 5 bases and J by 5 bases; unmatched bases: 11. The CDR3 is made up of 16 amino acids. The CDR3 spells CASSPLGTSARETQYF. The CDR3 bases are TGTGCCAGTAGTCCCCTGGGGACTAGCGCCAGGGAGACCCAGTACTTC.

For this clone: At the DNA level, this CDR3 is encoded by other sequences in the same sample as well. CDR3 loop: CAWRRDSGNTIYF. The CDR3 DNA reads as TGTGCCTGGAGGAGGGACTCTGGAAACACCATATATTTT. This chain links TRBV30 with TRBJ1-3, with D unresolved. The CDR3 spans 13 residues. V gave up 3 bases and J gave up 0 bases, with 6 bases separating them. Germline values: CDR1 GTSNPN, CDR2 SVGIG (reference sequence).

The gene calls are TRBV5-1 and TRBJ2-3; 8 nucleotides match TRBD2. CDR3 length: 14 amino acids. With 4 bases clipped from V and 3 bases from J, the junction kept 4 bases outside the gene matches. The V gene's germline CDR1 is SGHRS and CDR2 YFSETQ. CDR3 sequence (DNA): TGCGCCAGCAGCCAGCGGGGGATTACAGATACGCAGTATTTT. It encodes CASSQRGITDTQYF.

Of note for this clone: The sample has other DNA sequences that encode this CDR3 too. V usage is TRBV27 and J usage is TRBJ2-7; the D is unclear. This CDR3 comprises 15 residues. V lost 1 base, J lost 2 bases, and 12 bases lay in between. Germline V gene data show CDR1 as MNHEY and CDR2 as SMNVEV (reference sequence). DNA of the CDR3: TGTGCCAGCAGTTTATTAGGCGGCAGGACCTACGAGCAGTACTTC. Translating gives CASSLLGGRTYEQYF.

The CDR3 sequence is CASSPYTDTQYF. CDR3 nucleotides: TGTGCCAGCAGTCCTTACACAGATACGCAGTATTTT. The genes are TRBV6-6 and TRBJ2-3; D not resolved. CDR3 length: 12 amino acids. The germline V gene has CDR1 MNHNY and CDR2 SVGAGI (reference sequence). Trimming cost V 5 bases and J 2 bases, with 5 bases left between them.